The source of this T cell receptor (beta chain) is a study of T cell responses to AZD1222 COVID-19 vaccine. Study-level results: At 160-218 and 743-854, vaccine-associated CD4 TCRs were dominant, and they spanned spike. The donors showed a predominance of white British ancestry and of females, with possible underestimation of clonal diversity. The study sampled repertoires only after the peak T cell response.

Profiled with immunoSEQ multiplex PCR; TCRdb holds only in-frame clones, not every one. Of 95,000 to 130,000 clones detected, 70% to 90% appear once; the ten largest clones hold under 4.5%. With V trimmed by 6 bases and J by 6 bases, 5 bases remained unmatched. This CDR3 is built from 13 residues. Germline V gives CDR1 ENHRY, CDR2 SYGVKD. A note on this clone: Its antigen remains unidentified.

The sample was peripheral blood, taken on day 0 of MenACWY control vaccination. The chain uses TRBV10-3 and TRBJ2-3; 8 positions match TRBD2. The sequence was collected from an adult in good health. The CDR3 DNA follows: TGTGCCATCAGGGTAGCGGGGAAGGATACGCAGTATTTT. Amino acids: CAIRVAGKDTQYF.